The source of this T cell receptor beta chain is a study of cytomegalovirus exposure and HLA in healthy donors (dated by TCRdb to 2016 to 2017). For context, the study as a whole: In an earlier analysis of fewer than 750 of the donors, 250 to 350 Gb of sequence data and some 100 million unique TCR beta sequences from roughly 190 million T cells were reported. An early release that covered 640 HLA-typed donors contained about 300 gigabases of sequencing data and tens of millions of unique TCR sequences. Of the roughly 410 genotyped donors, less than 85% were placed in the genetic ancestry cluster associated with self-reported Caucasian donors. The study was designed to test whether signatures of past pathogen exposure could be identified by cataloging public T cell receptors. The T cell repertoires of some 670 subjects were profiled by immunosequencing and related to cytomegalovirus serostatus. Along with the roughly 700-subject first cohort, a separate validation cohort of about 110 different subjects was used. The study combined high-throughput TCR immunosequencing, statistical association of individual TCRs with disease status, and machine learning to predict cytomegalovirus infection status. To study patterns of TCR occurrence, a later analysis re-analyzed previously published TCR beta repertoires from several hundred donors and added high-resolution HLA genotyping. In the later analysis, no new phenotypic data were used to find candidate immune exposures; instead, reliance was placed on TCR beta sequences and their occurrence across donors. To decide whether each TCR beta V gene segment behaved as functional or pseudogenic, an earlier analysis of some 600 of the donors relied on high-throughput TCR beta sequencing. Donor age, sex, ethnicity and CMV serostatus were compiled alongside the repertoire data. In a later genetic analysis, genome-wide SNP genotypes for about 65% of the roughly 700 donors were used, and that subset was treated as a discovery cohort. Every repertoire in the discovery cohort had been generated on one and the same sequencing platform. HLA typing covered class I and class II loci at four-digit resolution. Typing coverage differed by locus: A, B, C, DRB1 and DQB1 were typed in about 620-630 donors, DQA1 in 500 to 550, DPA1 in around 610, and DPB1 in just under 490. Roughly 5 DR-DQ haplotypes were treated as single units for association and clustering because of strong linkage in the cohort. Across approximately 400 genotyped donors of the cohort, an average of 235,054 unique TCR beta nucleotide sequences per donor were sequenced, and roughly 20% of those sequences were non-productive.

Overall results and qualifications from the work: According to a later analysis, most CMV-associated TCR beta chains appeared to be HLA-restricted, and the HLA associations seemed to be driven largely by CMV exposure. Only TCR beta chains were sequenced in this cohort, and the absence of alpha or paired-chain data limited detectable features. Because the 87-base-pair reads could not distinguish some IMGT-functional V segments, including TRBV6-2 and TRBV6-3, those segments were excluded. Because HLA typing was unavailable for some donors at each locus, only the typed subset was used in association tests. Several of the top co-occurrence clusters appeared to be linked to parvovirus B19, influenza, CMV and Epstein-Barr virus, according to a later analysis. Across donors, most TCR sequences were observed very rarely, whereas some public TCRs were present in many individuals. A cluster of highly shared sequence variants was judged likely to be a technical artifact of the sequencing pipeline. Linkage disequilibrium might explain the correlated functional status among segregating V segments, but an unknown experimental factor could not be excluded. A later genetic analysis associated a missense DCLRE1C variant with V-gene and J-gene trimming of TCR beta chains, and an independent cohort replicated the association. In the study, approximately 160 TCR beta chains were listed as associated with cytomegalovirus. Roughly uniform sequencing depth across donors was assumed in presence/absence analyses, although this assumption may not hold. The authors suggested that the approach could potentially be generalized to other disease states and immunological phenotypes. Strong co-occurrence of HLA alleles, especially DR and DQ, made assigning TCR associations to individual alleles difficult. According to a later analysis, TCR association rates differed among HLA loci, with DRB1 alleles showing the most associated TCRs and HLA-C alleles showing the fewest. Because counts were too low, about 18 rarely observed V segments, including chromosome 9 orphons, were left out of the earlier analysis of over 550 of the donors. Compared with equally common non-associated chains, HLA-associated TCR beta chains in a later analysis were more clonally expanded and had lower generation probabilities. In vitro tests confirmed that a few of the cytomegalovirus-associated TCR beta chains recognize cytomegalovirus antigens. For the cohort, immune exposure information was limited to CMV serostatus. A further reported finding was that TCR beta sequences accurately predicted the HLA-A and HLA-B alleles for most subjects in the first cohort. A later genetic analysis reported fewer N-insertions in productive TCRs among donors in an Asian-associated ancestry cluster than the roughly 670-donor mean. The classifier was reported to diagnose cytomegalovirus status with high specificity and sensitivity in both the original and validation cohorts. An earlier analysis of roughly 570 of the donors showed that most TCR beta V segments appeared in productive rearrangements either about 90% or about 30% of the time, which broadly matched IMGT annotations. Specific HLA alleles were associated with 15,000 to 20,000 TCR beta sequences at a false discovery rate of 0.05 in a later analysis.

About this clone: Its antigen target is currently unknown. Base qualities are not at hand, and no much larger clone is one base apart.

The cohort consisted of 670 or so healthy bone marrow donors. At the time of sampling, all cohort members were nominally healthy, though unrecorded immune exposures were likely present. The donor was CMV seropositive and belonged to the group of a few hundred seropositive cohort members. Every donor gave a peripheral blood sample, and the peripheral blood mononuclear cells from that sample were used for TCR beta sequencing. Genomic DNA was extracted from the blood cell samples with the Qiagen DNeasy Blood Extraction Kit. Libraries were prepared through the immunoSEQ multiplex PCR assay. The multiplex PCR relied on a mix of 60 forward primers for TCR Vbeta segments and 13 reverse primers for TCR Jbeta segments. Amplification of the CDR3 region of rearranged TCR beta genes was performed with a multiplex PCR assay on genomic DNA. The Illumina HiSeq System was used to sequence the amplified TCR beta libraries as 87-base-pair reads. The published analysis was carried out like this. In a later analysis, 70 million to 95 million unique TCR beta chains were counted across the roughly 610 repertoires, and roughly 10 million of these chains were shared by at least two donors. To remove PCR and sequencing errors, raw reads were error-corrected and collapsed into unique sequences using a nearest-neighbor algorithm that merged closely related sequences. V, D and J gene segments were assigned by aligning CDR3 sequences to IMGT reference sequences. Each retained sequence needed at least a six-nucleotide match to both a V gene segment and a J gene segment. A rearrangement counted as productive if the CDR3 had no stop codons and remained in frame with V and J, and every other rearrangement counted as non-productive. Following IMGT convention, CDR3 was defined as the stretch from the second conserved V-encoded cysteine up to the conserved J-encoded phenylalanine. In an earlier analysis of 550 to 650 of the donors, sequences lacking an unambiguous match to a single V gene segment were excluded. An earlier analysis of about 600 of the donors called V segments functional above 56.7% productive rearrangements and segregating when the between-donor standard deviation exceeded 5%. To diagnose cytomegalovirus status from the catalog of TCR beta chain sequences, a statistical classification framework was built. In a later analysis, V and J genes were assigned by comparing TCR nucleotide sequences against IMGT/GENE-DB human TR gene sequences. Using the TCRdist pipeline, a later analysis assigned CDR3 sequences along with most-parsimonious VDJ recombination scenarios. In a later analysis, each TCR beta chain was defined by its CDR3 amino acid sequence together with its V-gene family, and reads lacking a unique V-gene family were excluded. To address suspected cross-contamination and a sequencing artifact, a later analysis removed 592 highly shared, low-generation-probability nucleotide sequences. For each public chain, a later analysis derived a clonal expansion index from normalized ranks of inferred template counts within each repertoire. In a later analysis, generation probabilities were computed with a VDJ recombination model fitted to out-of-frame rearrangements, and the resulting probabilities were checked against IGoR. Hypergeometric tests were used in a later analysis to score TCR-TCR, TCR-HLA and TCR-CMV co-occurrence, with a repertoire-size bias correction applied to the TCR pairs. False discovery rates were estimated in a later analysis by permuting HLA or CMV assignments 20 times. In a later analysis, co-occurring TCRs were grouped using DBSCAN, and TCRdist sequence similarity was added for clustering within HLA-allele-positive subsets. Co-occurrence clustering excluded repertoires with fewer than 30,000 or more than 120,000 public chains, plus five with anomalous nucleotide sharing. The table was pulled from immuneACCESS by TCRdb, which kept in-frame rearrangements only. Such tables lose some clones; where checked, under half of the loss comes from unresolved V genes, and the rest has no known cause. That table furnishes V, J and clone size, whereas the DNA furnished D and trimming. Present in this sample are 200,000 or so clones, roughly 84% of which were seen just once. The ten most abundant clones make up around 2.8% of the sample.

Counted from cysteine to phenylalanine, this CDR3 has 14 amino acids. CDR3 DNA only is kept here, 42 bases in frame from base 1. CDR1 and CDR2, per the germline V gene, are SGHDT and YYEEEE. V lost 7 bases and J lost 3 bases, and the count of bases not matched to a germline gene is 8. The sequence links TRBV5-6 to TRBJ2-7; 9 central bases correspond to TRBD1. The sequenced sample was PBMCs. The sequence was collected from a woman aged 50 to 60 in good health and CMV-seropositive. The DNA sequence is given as TGTGCCAGCCTAAAACAGGGACAGGGCTACGAGCAGTACTTC. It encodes CASLKQGQGYEQYF.